The rows below give T cell receptor beta chains drawn from one sample of a study of blood T cell repertoires in COVID-19. Clones were read by immunoSEQ multiplex PCR, and TCRdb kept only the in-frame ones, dropping some. This table has around 100,000 clones, over 70% appearing once. The sequenced sample consisted of peripheral blood. The source of these receptors is a man in his fifties or sixties with acute or convalescent COVID-19. The conserved cysteine and the conserved F or W are not part of the CDR3 here. The D gene is left open where the match is weak.

d_call	v_call	j_call	cdr3_aa
NA	TRBV13	TRBJ2-6	ASSLVVRAGANVLT
NA	TRBV13	TRBJ2-5	ASSLGGGETQY
NA	TRBV5-1	TRBJ2-7	ASKLGVGDPYEQY
NA	TRBV6-6	TRBJ1-5	ASSGGLSYNQPQH
NA	TRBV13	TRBJ2-3	ASSAARRRGITDTQY
NA	TRBV5-4	TRBJ2-1	ASTPDRWVYNEQF
TRBD2	TRBV19	TRBJ2-5	ASSIEGGEGPYQETQY
NA	TRBV28	TRBJ2-3	ASSPRGALVTDTQY
TRBD1	TRBV7-7	TRBJ2-1	ASSPGTGAHNEQF
NA	TRBV6-5	TRBJ1-1	ASSHRDGAF
NA	TRBV27	TRBJ1-1	ASSLLGRNTEAF
NA	TRBV6-1	TRBJ1-5	ASSEAGGGQPQH
NA	TRBV5-4	TRBJ2-2	ASSFGGPNTGELF
TRBD1	TRBV6-5	TRBJ1-4	ASRKQGDRKLF
NA	TRBV15	TRBJ2-3	ATSSLAQGGADTQY
NA	TRBV5-1	TRBJ2-2	ASHVGVTGELF
TRBD2	TRBV3-1/TRBV3-2	TRBJ2-3	ASSQWTSGKADTQY
TRBD1	TRBV5-1	TRBJ1-1	ASSAGQGGLNTEAF